These T cell receptor beta chains were read from a single sample in a study of T cells in localized non-small cell lung cancer. TCRdb keeps only in-frame clones here, not all; method: immunoSEQ multiplex PCR. The sample yields 30,000 to 45,000 clones, about 90% seen once. This specimen consisted of peripheral blood, obtained before any cancer treatment. Source of these receptors: a woman aged 35-75 years with stage I lung adenocarcinoma. CDR3s include the opening cysteine and the closing phenylalanine or tryptophan.

j_gene	v_gene	CDR3aa
TRBJ1-1	TRBV2	CASSDGQGATEAFF
TRBJ1-1	TRBV19	CASSIGQGAYTEAFF
TRBJ2-1	TRBV19	CASSPGTSGISYNEQFF
TRBJ1-1	TRBV30	CAWNRDRAPSGAFF
TRBJ2-6	TRBV18	CASSPRVGDYGANVLTF
TRBJ2-1	TRBV10-3	CAISGDYNEQFF
TRBJ1-3	TRBV25-1	CASSHGTGPSGNTIYF
TRBJ2-4	TRBV28	CASRPQGTPKNIQYF
TRBJ2-7	TRBV18	CASSPTAGETYEQYF
TRBJ2-7	TRBV9	CASSVAVGYSYEQYF
TRBJ2-7	TRBV19	CASRFPGSGEQYF
TRBJ2-7	TRBV2	CASSEIGYEQYF
TRBJ2-1	TRBV7-6	CASSPLGGGSPLGEQFF
TRBJ1-1	TRBV4-1	CASSLRDREWATEAFF
TRBJ1-4	TRBV5-1	CASSFQDRGGEKLFF
TRBJ1-3	TRBV7-2	CASSLGTGASGNTIYF
TRBJ2-1	TRBV5-4	CASRSGLNNEQFF
TRBJ2-1	TRBV19	CASSPRGQGALEQFF
TRBJ2-7	TRBV28	CASSSVANRGLGYEQYF
TRBJ1-1	TRBV11-2	CASSLGQGTEAFF
TRBJ1-4	TRBV18	CASSRTGQINEKLFF
TRBJ2-7	TRBV28	CASSLPQTDYEQYF
TRBJ2-7	TRBV5-4	CASGSGLSYEQYF
TRBJ2-3	TRBV5-4	CASSDPRGDTQYF
TRBJ2-1	TRBV28	CASSPPGQASYNEQFF
TRBJ2-5	TRBV5-4	CASSHRDRVRETQYF
TRBJ2-3	TRBV9	CASSKGLAGNTDTQYF
TRBJ1-3	TRBV25-1	CASSATGTGSGNTIYF